Shown below are 13 T cell receptor beta chains from a single sample sequenced in a study of CD8 T cells in ankylosing spondylitis. TCRdb itself ran the 5' RACE reads through MiXCR, one entry per CDR3 protein. The table has 200,000 to 300,000 distinct CDR3 sequences, around 9.1% seen once. Sequencing was done on a sample of blood, either unsorted or a sorted T cell fraction (not recorded which). The receptor set was obtained from a male donor with ankylosing spondylitis or in good health (not recorded which).

This clonotype has a count of ten or more. This sequence joins TRBV7-8 and TRBJ2-1; tentative D call: TRBD2 (5 bases). The germline CDR1 and CDR2 sequences are SGHVS and FQNEAQ. V was cut by 4 bases and J by 5 bases, with 15 bases left in between. CDR3 length: 15 amino acids. DNA of the CDR3: TGTGCCAGCAGCTCTCGACTAAGACCCGACAATGAGCAGTTCTTC. Amino acid sequence: CASSSRLRPDNEQFF.

In this sample, this clonotype turned up many times. The chain combines TRBV5-1 with TRBJ1-2; D remains unclear. Trimming removed 0 bases at V and 8 bases at J, with 17 bases between. CDR3 size: 15 residues. From germline, CDR1 is SGHRS and CDR2 YFSETQ. The CDR3 nucleotides are TGCGCCAGCAGCTTGGATGTTAGGGTTTCGAAAGGCTACACCTTC. Protein product: CASSLDVRVSKGYTF.

V usage is TRBV7-2 and J usage is TRBJ1-5; no definite D call. The germline V gene encodes CDR1 SGHTA and CDR2 FQGNSA. CDR3 length: 13 amino acids. V lost 5 bases, J lost 5 bases, and 10 bases lay in between. In DNA form, the CDR3 reads TGTGCCAGCAGCGTTCGAGGAGATCAGCCCCAGCATTTT. Encoded protein: CASSVRGDQPQHF.

This clonotype was counted between two and nine times. CDR3 amino acids: CASSQPPGTPHHEQYF. In nucleotides, the CDR3 is TGTGCCAGCAGCCAGCCTCCCGGGACACCACACCACGAGCAGTACTTC. This chain uses TRBV4-2 with TRBJ2-7; a weak D match, TRBD1 (6 bases). In germline, CDR1 is LGHNA, CDR2 YNFKEQ. V lost 3 bases, J lost 5 bases, and 20 bases lay in between. The CDR3 has 16 amino acids.

The table lists this clonotype with many counts. The CDR3 nucleotides read TGTGCCAGCAGTTTACACAGGATCGCTGAAGCTTTCTTT. Residues: CASSLHRIAEAFF. J is TRBJ1-1 and V is TRBV12-3 or TRBV12-4; D possibly corresponds to TRBD1 (5 bases). This CDR3 region has 13 residues. V gave up 2 bases and J gave up 6 bases, with 10 bases separating them.

This clonotype was recorded a few times. The J gene is TRBJ2-7, the V gene TRBV30; the D is unclear. The CDR3 loop spans 12 amino acids. CDR1 and CDR2 (germline): GTSNPN, SVGIG (reference sequence). Trimming left V 4 bases short and J 2 bases short, with 9 bases between. In DNA form, the CDR3 reads TGTGCCTGGATTAACAGTCCCTACGAGCAGTACTTC. Translated, it gives CAWINSPYEQYF.

This rearrangement joins TRBV5-5 to TRBJ2-7, with D perhaps matching TRBD2 (5 bases). The V and J ends lost 2 bases and 7 bases respectively, with 16 bases between them. Germline assignment: CDR1 SGHKS and CDR2 YYEKEE (reference sequence). This CDR3 region has 14 residues. CDR3 DNA sequence: TGTGCCAGCAGCTTTGATTGGGCCCCGGGGGAGCAGTACTTC. This translates into CASSFDWAPGEQYF.

V gene TRBV7-2 combines with J gene TRBJ2-7; the match to TRBD1 covers 9 bases. Germline CDR1 is SGHTA and CDR2 is FQGNSA. This CDR3 region has 17 residues. J gave up 3 bases and V 0 bases, and 9 bases lay outside the gene matches. The CDR3 here is CASSLARSRTGDYEQYF. The CDR3 DNA reads as TGTGCCAGCAGCTTAGCGCGATCCCGGACAGGGGACTACGAGCAGTACTTC.

The chain links TRBV25-1 to TRBJ2-7; a weak D match, TRBD2 (6 bases). The V end lost 7 bases, the J end lost 0 bases, and 16 bases lay between the germline ends. Germline V CDR1 and CDR2: MGHDK, SYGVNS. The CDR3 runs 15 residues. The CDR3 loop is CASTQEGSVSYEQYF. DNA of the CDR3: TGTGCCAGCACTCAGGAGGGCAGTGTCTCCTACGAGCAGTACTTC.

This clonotype was counted only a few times. CDR3 loop: CAWGVNTEAFF. CDR3 coding DNA: TGTGCCTGGGGCGTGAACACTGAAGCTTTCTTT. This chain connects TRBV30 to TRBJ1-1; D remains unclear. Germline V lookup: CDR1 GTSNPN, CDR2 SVGIG (reference sequence). Trimming pared 5 bases from V and 0 bases from J, leaving 4 bases between. This CDR3 contains 11 residues.

The V and J genes are TRBV4-3 and TRBJ2-1, with D perhaps matching TRBD2 (5 bases). CDR3 length: 15 residues. V shed 0 bases and J shed 4 bases, with 10 bases lying between them. Germline V gene data show CDR1 as LGHNA and CDR2 as YSLEER. CDR3 sequence reads: CASSQDHEGYNEQFF. In nucleotides, the CDR3 is TGCGCCAGCAGCCAAGACCACGAGGGATACAATGAGCAGTTCTTC.

This clonotype has at least ten counts. Written as DNA, the CDR3 is TGTGCCAGCACCAGAAACCTAGGAACTCCTGAAGCTTTCTTT. This gives the protein CASTRNLGTPEAFF. V and J are TRBV6-2 or TRBV6-3 and TRBJ1-1, with no clear D. Germline loops: CDR1 MNHEY, CDR2 SVGEGT. The CDR3 length is 14 residues. V lost 7 bases, J lost 6 bases, and 18 bases lay in between.

This clonotype was counted ten times or more. The chain joins TRBV6-2 or TRBV6-3 to TRBJ2-1; 13 bases align to TRBD2. This CDR3 has 15 residues. V lost 4 bases and J lost 6; bases outside the gene matches: 3. Germline V gene sequence: CDR1 MNHEY, CDR2 SVGEGT. The CDR3 is CASSWRLAGGNEQFF. The CDR3, as DNA: TGTGCCAGCAGTTGGCGACTAGCGGGGGGCAATGAGCAGTTCTTC.